Below, 5 T cell receptor beta chains from the same sample are listed, as sequenced in a study of cytomegalovirus exposure and HLA in healthy donors. Primers for the PCR totalled 60 Vbeta and 13 Jbeta. TCRdb's copy holds only in-frame clones and misses some; the assay was immunoSEQ multiplex PCR. The repertoire holds roughly 110,000 clones, with 77% as singletons. The sample taken for sequencing was PBMCs. Receptor source: a male donor in good health and CMV-seronegative.

The table lists this clone with a count of one. The chain has TRBV2 and TRBJ1-5; tentative D call: TRBD1 (5 bases). CDR1 SNHLY and CDR2 FYNNEI come from the germline V gene. V was shortened by 3 bases and J by 3 bases, with 9 bases between the two germline ends. The CDR3 extends over 14 amino acids. CDR3 in DNA: TGTGCCAGCAGTGAGGGGGGATACAATCAGCCCCAGCATTTT. Translating it yields CASSEGGYNQPQHF.

This clone was found a few times. J is TRBJ2-1 and V is TRBV7-6; TRBD2 might be the D (6 bases). V lost 10 bases to trimming and J lost 3 bases, with 13 bases between them. The germline gives CDR1 SGHVS, CDR2 FNYEAQ. CDR3 length: 13 amino acids. As DNA, the CDR3 is TGTGCCACGGCGGGGATGGGCTACAATGAGCAGTTCTTC. Protein product: CATAGMGYNEQFF.

V gene TRBV2 combines with J gene TRBJ2-3; no reliable D call. The V end was cut by 5 bases, the J end by 1 base, with 4 bases between. CDR3 length: 12 residues. Germline V gene sequence: CDR1 SNHLY, CDR2 FYNNEI. In DNA form, the CDR3 reads TGTGCCAGCAGTCCGGGCACAGATACGCAGTATTTT. Translated: CASSPGTDTQYF.

This chain uses TRBV14 with TRBJ1-2; D uncertain. CDR3 size: 16 residues. The germline V and J ends were trimmed by 3 bases and 2 bases, with 16 bases remaining between them. CDR1 and CDR2 (germline): SGHDN, FVKESK. As DNA, the CDR3 is TGTGCCAGCAGCCACCGAAGATCCACGGGAAACTATGGCTACACCTTC. Its protein is CASSHRRSTGNYGYTF.

This clone was counted only a few times. The rearrangement joins TRBV18 to TRBJ1-1; TRBD1 is a possible D gene (5 bases). Deletions cut 4 bases from V and 0 bases from J, with 9 bases between. The germline CDR1 and CDR2 sequences are KGHSH and LQKENI. This CDR3 is built from 14 residues. The CDR3 sequence: CASSLDNMNTEAFF. In DNA, the CDR3 is TGTGCCAGCTCACTGGACAATATGAACACTGAAGCTTTCTTT.